These 32 T cell receptor beta chains were sequenced from one sample in a study of a mutant IDH1 vaccine in newly diagnosed glioma. Their specific antigens are unknown. Time point: week 47, end of study. Doses of 300 ug of mutant IDH1 20-mer peptide were given with topical imiquimod. Sequenced by immunoSEQ multiplex PCR; TCRdb stores in-frame clones only, minus some. The sample holds about 52,000 clones, more than 75% seen once. Sequenced here: PBMCs, sampled from a glioma patient whose treatment included an IDH1 peptide vaccine. The receptor set was obtained from a woman aged 40 to 50 with glioma. Some clones in this sample may be carry-over from other donors' samples.

J is TRBJ1-1 and V is TRBV5-6, with D possibly matching TRBD1 (5 bases). This CDR3 spans 14 amino acids. Germline assignment: CDR1 SGHDT and CDR2 YYEEEE. Trimming left V 8 bases short and J 3 bases short, with 17 bases between. The CDR3 DNA is TGTGCCAGTTCCGGGGGGGAAGGTGACACTGAAGCTTTCTTT. This encodes CASSGGEGDTEAFF.

V and J are TRBV19 and TRBJ2-3; D possibly corresponds to TRBD1 (6 bases). The CDR3 sequence is 15 residues long. Germline V gene data show CDR1 as LNHDA and CDR2 as SQIVND (reference sequence). The ends were cut back, 6 bases at V and 2 bases at J, with 15 bases in the middle. The CDR3 region has the DNA TGTGCCAGTAGACCCCCCGGACAGACCACAGATACGCAGTATTTT. Protein sequence: CASRPPGQTTDTQYF.

The rearrangement uses TRBV15 and TRBJ1-1, with 7 bases fitting TRBD1. The J segment lost 3 bases and the V segment lost 3 bases, leaving 7 bases of the junction unmatched. CDR1 LNHNV and CDR2 YYDKDF come from the germline V gene (reference sequence). The CDR3 spans 15 residues. The CDR3 protein is CATSRGGQLYTEAFF. In DNA form, the CDR3 reads TGTGCCACCAGCAGGGGGGGACAGCTCTACACTGAAGCTTTCTTT.

This chain joins TRBV5-4 and TRBJ2-5; TRBD2 matches 15 bases. The germline V gene encodes CDR1 SGHNT and CDR2 YYREEE (reference sequence). Trimming at V came to 4 bases and at J to 5 bases, leaving 3 bases not matched to a gene. The CDR3 spans 15 residues. CDR3 in amino acids: CASSGGTSGGETQYF. The CDR3 region has the DNA TGTGCCAGCAGCGGCGGGACTAGCGGGGGGGAGACCCAGTACTTC.

V gene TRBV9 combines with J gene TRBJ2-2, with a weak D call TRBD2 (6 bases). The ends were cut back, 4 bases at V and 3 bases at J, with 13 bases in the middle. The CDR3 is made up of 15 amino acids. Germline CDR1 and CDR2: SGDLS and YYNGEE. This chain's CDR3 is CASSPTRRDTGELFF. CDR3 sequence (DNA): TGTGCCAGCAGCCCTACGCGGAGGGACACCGGGGAGCTGTTTTTT.

This clone was recorded once. The chain links TRBV5-6 to TRBJ1-2; D not certain. The CDR3 totals 12 residues. V was trimmed by 4 bases and J by 1 base, leaving 5 bases between them. The germline gives CDR1 SGHDT, CDR2 YYEEEE. The CDR3 DNA follows: TGTGCCAGCAGCCTAGATAACTATGGCTACACCTTC. Translated: CASSLDNYGYTF.

This sequence joins TRBV7-6 and TRBJ1-5, with a tentative D call TRBD1 (5 bases). CDR3 length equals 15 residues. CDR1 and CDR2 (germline): SGHVS, FNYEAQ. The germline V and J ends were trimmed by 0 bases and 1 base, with 7 bases remaining between them. CDR3 nucleotides: TGTGCCAGCAGCTTAGCGGACACGAGCAATCAGCCCCAGCATTTT. Translation gives CASSLADTSNQPQHF.

The rearrangement links TRBV5-6 to TRBJ2-7; TRBD1 matches at 9 bases. CDR1 is SGHDT and CDR2 is YYEEEE in the germline V gene. CDR3 length equals 17 residues. The V and J ends lost 6 bases and 0 bases, in that order; junction bases with no gene match: 13. The CDR3 protein is CASTPLAGQGFSYEQYF. CDR3 in DNA: TGTGCCAGCACCCCCTTGGCGGGACAGGGCTTCTCCTACGAGCAGTACTTC.

The CDR3 DNA is TGTGCCATCAGTGAGAGGGGGACGGACGAGCAGTACTTC. It specifies CAISERGTDEQYF. This sequence joins TRBV10-3 and TRBJ2-7; D may be TRBD1 (6 bases). CDR3 length: 13 residues. The V end was cut by 2 bases, the J end by 5 bases, with 10 bases between. Germline V gives CDR1 ENHRY, CDR2 SYGVKD.

This clone was counted a few times. CDR3 DNA sequence: TGCGCCAGCAGCCCCGAACCTAGCGGAAACACCATATATTTT. Amino acids: CASSPEPSGNTIYF. The genes are TRBV5-1 and TRBJ1-3; D gene ambiguous. CDR1 is SGHRS and CDR2 is YFSETQ in the germline V gene. The CDR3 is 14 residues long. Trimming shortened V by 4 bases and J by 4 bases, and 12 bases separated the two germline ends.

By proportion, this clone is medium-sized. The chain employs TRBV7-9 and TRBJ1-1; no reliable D call. The germline gives CDR1 SEHNR, CDR2 FQNEAQ (reference sequence). The V end was cut by 1 base, the J end by 1 base, with 4 bases between. The CDR3 sequence is 13 residues long. CDR3 protein: CASSLEGNTEAFF. DNA of the CDR3: TGTGCCAGCAGCTTAGAGGGGAACACTGAAGCTTTCTTT.

This chain joins TRBV27 and TRBJ1-1; no definite D call. Trimming shortened V by 6 bases and J by 1 base, and 21 bases separated the two germline ends. Germline V gene data show CDR1 as MNHEY and CDR2 as SMNVEV (reference sequence). This CDR3 has 17 amino acids. The CDR3 DNA is TGTGCCAGCAGCCCCTCCCTCCGCAGGATAGCGAACACTGAAGCTTTCTTT. Translated, it gives CASSPSLRRIANTEAFF.

The V gene is TRBV6-5, the J gene TRBJ1-4, with D possibly TRBD1 on 5 matching bases. This CDR3 spans 13 amino acids. CDR1 is MNHEY, CDR2 SVGAGI, per germline. Between the trimmed V and J ends, which lost 10 bases and 3 bases, there was a span of 12 bases. As DNA, the CDR3 is TGTGCCACCGCGGGGGTCGCTAATGAAAAACTGTTTTTT. Translating it yields CATAGVANEKLFF.

This rearrangement joins TRBV9 to TRBJ1-6; D not resolved. This CDR3 has 15 amino acids. V lost 3 bases and J 5 bases, leaving 12 bases between the germline ends. In germline, CDR1 is SGDLS, CDR2 YYNGEE. In DNA form, the CDR3 reads TGTGCCAGCAGCGCCGGCGTCCTCGATAATTCACCCCTCCACTTT. Protein sequence: CASSAGVLDNSPLHF.

V and J are TRBV5-6 and TRBJ2-3; 16 bases match TRBD2. The germline CDR1 and CDR2 sequences are SGHDT and YYEEEE. The CDR3 runs 16 residues. V lost 4 bases and J lost 8; bases outside the gene matches: 7. The CDR3 loop reads CASSTGLAGGRGTQYF. CDR3 nucleotides: TGTGCCAGCAGCACGGGACTAGCGGGGGGGCGGGGTACGCAGTATTTT.

This clone was seen only a few times. CDR3 DNA sequence: TGTGCCTGGGCCCCGGGACCTAATTCACCCCTCCACTTT. Amino acid sequence: CAWAPGPNSPLHF. This chain links TRBV30 with TRBJ1-6; tentatively, D is TRBD1 (5 bases). CDR1 is GTSNPN, CDR2 SVGIG, per germline (reference sequence). CDR3 size: 13 residues. Trimming removed 5 bases from V and 6 bases from J, with 11 bases in between.

This chain links TRBV9 with TRBJ1-2; D is uncertain. Germline-derived CDR1 and CDR2 are SGDLS and YYNGEE. This CDR3 is 14 amino acids long. V gave up 0 bases and J gave up 5 bases, with 11 bases separating them. The CDR3 loop reads CASSVGPDPYGYTF. CDR3 nucleotide sequence: TGTGCCAGCAGCGTAGGGCCCGATCCTTATGGCTACACCTTC.

This clone has more than one count but fewer than ten. The chain carries TRBV30 and TRBJ1-5; D is possibly TRBD1 (5 bases). This CDR3 is 13 amino acids long. Trimming cost V 1 base and J 4 bases, with 8 bases left between them. Germline CDR1 GTSNPN, CDR2 SVGIG (reference sequence). CDR3 loop: CAWSGQGNQPQHF. In DNA form, the CDR3 reads TGTGCCTGGAGTGGGCAGGGTAATCAGCCCCAGCATTTT.

The rearrangement links TRBV5-1 to TRBJ2-3, with no clear D. The CDR3 loop spans 16 amino acids. Germline loops: CDR1 SGHRS, CDR2 YFSETQ. The V gene lost 0 bases and the J gene lost 4 bases, with 15 bases spanning the gap. This CDR3 reads CASSLDGMIGADTQYF. Here the CDR3 DNA reads TGCGCCAGCAGCTTGGATGGGATGATCGGCGCAGATACGCAGTATTTT.

V is TRBV29-1 and J is TRBJ1-1; D not certain. Germline-derived CDR1 and CDR2 are SQVTM and ANQGSEA. The CDR3 is 15 amino acids. V lost 3 bases to trimming and J lost 5 bases, with 19 bases between them. The CDR3: CSVDAGPVIGTEAFF. Written as DNA, the CDR3 is TGCAGCGTTGACGCCGGGCCGGTCATCGGAACTGAAGCTTTCTTT.

The rearrangement uses TRBV6-1 and TRBJ2-1; the D is unclear. V dropped 5 bases and J dropped 5 bases, with 7 bases sitting between them. The CDR3 extends over 12 amino acids. Looked up from germline, CDR1 is MNHNS and CDR2 is SASEGT. The CDR3 sequence is CASSSLHNEQFF. For the CDR3, the DNA is TGTGCCAGCAGTTCCCTACACAATGAGCAGTTCTTC.

V usage is TRBV2 and J usage is TRBJ1-2; D call uncertain. V lost 0 bases, J lost 2 bases, and 4 bases lay in between. The CDR3 sequence is 13 residues long. Germline loops: CDR1 SNHLY, CDR2 FYNNEI. For the CDR3, the DNA is TGTGCCAGCAGTGAAGCCAGAAACTATGGCTACACCTTC. Protein product: CASSEARNYGYTF.

This chain links TRBV2 with TRBJ2-5; D ambiguous. This CDR3 is 14 amino acids long. CDR1 and CDR2 from the germline V gene are SNHLY and FYNNEI. Trimming took 2 bases from V and 1 from J, leaving 8 bases between them. The CDR3 sequence: CASSEWSSQETQYF. CDR3 sequence (DNA): TGTGCCAGCAGTGAATGGAGCAGCCAAGAGACCCAGTACTTC.

In nucleotides, the CDR3 is TGTGCCTGGGCCCTCGGGGGTGATTCACCCCTCCACTTT. Its protein product is CAWALGGDSPLHF. V is TRBV30 and J is TRBJ1-6, with a weak D call TRBD1 (5 bases). The CDR3 runs 13 residues. Trimming cost V 5 bases and J 8 bases, with 13 bases left between them. Germline V lookup: CDR1 GTSNPN, CDR2 SVGIG (reference sequence).

The chain has TRBV9 and TRBJ1-3; D unclear. Germline assignment: CDR1 SGDLS and CDR2 YYNGEE. The CDR3 covers 16 residues. Trimming pared 0 bases from V and 4 bases from J, leaving 14 bases between. The CDR3 nucleotides are TGTGCCAGCAGCGTAGGCACACTAGTCTCCGGAAACACCATATATTTT. Protein: CASSVGTLVSGNTIYF.

The chain recombines TRBV19 with TRBJ2-1; D call uncertain. The ends were cut back, 3 bases at V and 2 bases at J, with 8 bases in the middle. The CDR3 length is 14 residues. Germline CDR1 reads LNHDA; CDR2 reads SQIVND (reference sequence). CDR3 amino acids: CASSIDATYNEQFF. CDR3 in DNA: TGTGCCAGTAGTATTGACGCTACCTACAATGAGCAGTTCTTC.

The chain recombines TRBV6-5 with TRBJ2-2; D remains ambiguous. The germline V gene encodes CDR1 MNHEY and CDR2 SVGAGI. Trimming removed 7 bases from V and 2 bases from J, with 8 bases in between. CDR3 size: 13 residues. The CDR3 sequence is CASNGGNTGELFF. The CDR3 nucleotides read TGTGCCAGCAACGGCGGTAACACCGGGGAGCTGTTTTTT.

This clone was observed a few times. This chain joins TRBV5-4 and TRBJ1-2; TRBD1 is a possible D gene (6 bases). Trimming cost V 0 bases and J 2 bases, with 11 bases left between them. The germline CDR1 and CDR2 sequences are SGHNT and YYREEE (reference sequence). This CDR3 has 15 amino acids. CDR3 DNA sequence: TGTGCCAGCAGCTTGGCCGGAGGGACAAACTATGGCTACACCTTC. Translation gives CASSLAGGTNYGYTF. Filled out from reference TRBV5-4 and TRBJ1-2, the complete variable domain reads ETGVTQSPTHLIKTRGQQVTLRCSSQSGHNTVSWYQQALGQGPQFIFQYYREEENGRGNFPPRFSGLQFPNYSSELNVNALELDDSALYLCASSLAGGTNYGYTFGSGTRLTVV.

The chain couples TRBV29-1 to TRBJ2-3; 8 bases are a match to TRBD1. The length of the CDR3 is 14 residues. Trimming removed 6 bases from V and 4 bases from J; junction bases left unmatched: 9. Germline-derived CDR1 and CDR2 are SQVTM and ANQGSEA. The DNA of the CDR3 is TGCAGCGTGCGGACAGGGCTGATCCCAGATACGCAGTATTTT. Translating it yields CSVRTGLIPDTQYF.

The V gene is TRBV5-6, the J gene TRBJ1-5; no clear D gene. Trimming stripped 0 bases from V and 2 bases from J, with 9 bases between. The CDR3 is 15 amino acids. In germline, CDR1 is SGHDT, CDR2 YYEEEE. Here the CDR3 reads CASSLDPGRNQPQHF. Here the CDR3 DNA reads TGTGCCAGCAGCTTGGATCCAGGTCGCAATCAGCCCCAGCATTTT.

This sequence joins TRBV30 and TRBJ2-7, with D perhaps matching TRBD2 (5 bases). CDR3 length equals 14 residues. The V and J ends lost 4 bases and 2 bases respectively, with 15 bases between them. Germline V gene data show CDR1 as GTSNPN and CDR2 as SVGIG (reference sequence). The CDR3 DNA is TGTGCCTGGACAGGAGAGGGCGGAACCTACGAGCAGTACTTC. It is translated as CAWTGEGGTYEQYF.

This clone appeared once. This chain connects TRBV6-4 to TRBJ1-5; 9 nucleotides agree with TRBD1. The V gene's germline CDR1 is MRHNA and CDR2 SNTAGT. The ends lost 3 bases at V and 4 bases at J; junction bases unmatched: 10. CDR3 length: 17 residues. CDR3 sequence: CASSEGEDRGGNQPQHF. The CDR3 DNA follows: TGTGCCAGCAGTGAAGGCGAGGACAGGGGAGGGAATCAGCCCCAGCATTTT.